Included here is one T cell receptor beta chain sequence, with context. Its target is unknown. This sample was included in a study of cytomegalovirus exposure and HLA in healthy donors. The study's findings and limits: In a later analysis, several top co-occurrence clusters appeared linked to parvovirus B19, influenza, CMV and Epstein-Barr virus. Later on, analysis showed that most CMV-associated TCR beta chains appeared to be HLA-restricted. V- and J-gene trimming of TCR beta was linked (in a later analysis) to a missense DCLRE1C variant. Other equally common chains were less clonally expanded than HLA-associated TCR beta chains, a later analysis showed.

Vbeta (60) and Jbeta (13) primers were used in the PCR. The method was immunoSEQ multiplex PCR; TCRdb's version includes in-frame clones alone and lacks a portion of them. The sample lists roughly 55,000 clones; roughly 70% were seen once. Looked up from germline, CDR1 is SEHNR and CDR2 is FQNEAQ (reference sequence). V was pared by 5 bases and J by 6 bases, with 13 bases between. CDR3 length: 13 amino acids. Sequencing input: PBMCs. The origin of this receptor is a man aged 35-49 years in good health and CMV-seropositive. This chain links TRBV7-9 with TRBJ1-2; tentative D call: TRBD1 (5 bases). Here the CDR3 DNA reads TGTGCCAGCAGCCCCATGGGGCACCATGGCTACACCTTC. It codes for CASSPMGHHGYTF.